This T cell receptor (beta chain) was recovered during a study of blood T cell repertoires in COVID-19. Study-level background: T cells, B-cell-depleted T cells, or PBMCs provided the cDNA or gDNA that served as material.

Per the original data handling: Counts of nucleated cells, estimated from reference gene primer amplification, were obtained. Some clones are missing from TCRdb's copy, which holds only in-frame ones; the method was immunoSEQ multiplex PCR. That table is the source of V, J and clone size, and D and trimming were worked out from the DNA. The sample includes fewer than 450,000 clones, almost 90% of them seen just once. Seattle's cohort entered during active infection and was followed longitudinally. This TCR derives from a woman in her seventies with COVID-19, enrolled during active disease. The sequencing input was peripheral blood.

CDR3 amino acids: CASSVVGGSNTEAFF. DNA for the CDR3: TGTGCCAGCAGCGTAGTAGGGGGCAGTAACACTGAAGCTTTCTTT. The chain couples TRBV9 to TRBJ1-1; 7 bases match TRBD1. CDR1 is SGDLS and CDR2 is YYNGEE in the germline V gene. Trimming took 0 bases from V and 2 from J; bases not matched to a gene: 4. The CDR3 is 15 residues long.